The present T cell receptor beta chain was sequenced within a study of blood T cell repertoires in COVID-19. The wider study: The United States, Italy and Spain were the sources of the acute and convalescent COVID-19 samples.

Authors' data handling: Cell counts per sample came from amplifying reference gene primers. Produced via immunoSEQ multiplex PCR; TCRdb's table is partial and in-frame only. The DNA gave D and trimming, while V, J and clone size come from that table. The sample records roughly 190,000 clones, around 89% being singletons. Trimming at V came to 11 bases and at J to 5 bases, leaving 8 bases not matched to a gene. CDR1 is MNHEY and CDR2 is SMNVEV in the germline V gene (reference sequence). The CDR3 is 13 amino acids. The material sequenced was peripheral blood. The chain uses TRBV27 and TRBJ1-2, with 10 bases matching TRBD1. This clonotype originated in a human donor in a cohort sampled during active COVID-19. DNA of the CDR3: TGTGCCGTCGACCGGGACAGGGGTTATGGCTACACCTTC. This sequence encodes CAVDRDRGYGYTF.